A single TCR beta chain is shown here with its context. Its antigen is as yet unknown. Researchers ran the PCR with 60 Vbeta and 13 Jbeta primers. Profiled with immunoSEQ multiplex PCR; TCRdb holds only in-frame clones, not every one. Among around 170,000 clones, 75% to 90% were seen once, and the ten largest hold around 2.8%. After removal of 7 bases from V and 4 bases from J, the junction contained 10 bases not matched to a gene. Looked up from germline, CDR1 is LNHDA and CDR2 is SQIVND (reference sequence). CDR3 length: 15 residues. These data are taken from a study of cytomegalovirus exposure and HLA in healthy donors. Whole-study findings and limits: It was in a later analysis that TCR association rates were seen to vary by HLA locus, highest for DRB1 and lowest for HLA-C. Several V segments, TRBV6-2 and TRBV6-3 among them, could not be told apart and were dropped. Reportedly, cytomegalovirus status was diagnosed with high sensitivity and specificity. Accurate predictions that matched the HLA-A and HLA-B alleles of most subjects were reportedly made from TCR beta sequences.

Sequencing was done on a sample of PBMCs. This receptor was identified in a woman in her fifties or sixties in good health and CMV-seropositive. This chain joins TRBV19 and TRBJ1-5; 7 bases line up with TRBD1. The CDR3 nucleotides read TGTGCCAGTACTTCATCCGGGACAGTAAATCAGCCCCAGCATTTT. Its translation: CASTSSGTVNQPQHF.